The rows below give T cell receptor beta chains drawn from one sample of a study of cytomegalovirus exposure and HLA in healthy donors. Using immunoSEQ multiplex PCR, the repertoire was profiled, and TCRdb retains in-frame clones only, with some absent. The sample has about 97,000 clones, about 80% seen once; the top ten hold under 4%. Specimen: PBMCs. All receptors come from a male donor in good health and CMV-seropositive. CDR3s include the opening cysteine and the closing phenylalanine or tryptophan. D genes are given only for firm matches. The size of a clone is reported for some rows only, either as once, few or many, or as a class for expanded clones.

v_call	clone_size	d_call	j_call	cdr3_aa	cdr3_nt
TRBV29-1	.	TRBD1	TRBJ2-2	CSVEGLQGSGELFF	TGCAGCGTTGAAGGACTACAGGGGTCCGGGGAGCTGTTTTTT
TRBV5-4	.	TRBD2	TRBJ2-6	CASSSLASGANVLTF	TGTGCCAGCAGCTCACTAGCGTCCGGGGCCAACGTCCTGACTTTC
TRBV19	.	.	TRBJ1-3	CASSLNSGNTIYF	TGTGCCAGTAGCCTAAACTCTGGAAACACCATATATTTT
TRBV19	.	TRBD2	TRBJ2-3	CASNPLAGGTDTQYF	TGTGCCAGTAACCCACTAGCGGGGGGCACAGATACGCAGTATTTT
TRBV4-2	.	.	TRBJ2-7	CASRQETGGVYEQYF	TGTGCCAGCAGGCAAGAGACCGGGGGTGTCTACGAGCAGTACTTC
TRBV30	.	TRBD1	TRBJ1-1	CAFATGRNTEAFF	TGTGCCTTCGCGACAGGGAGGAACACTGAAGCTTTCTTT
TRBV5-1	.	TRBD1	TRBJ1-5	CASSVTGDSSQPQHF	TGCGCCAGCAGCGTAACAGGGGATTCGAGTCAGCCCCAGCATTTT
TRBV4-1	.	.	TRBJ2-1	CASSPPQGREQFF	TGCGCCAGCAGCCCTCCCCAGGGCAGGGAGCAGTTCTTC
TRBV7-2	.	.	TRBJ2-7	CASSSGWTSLYEQYF	TGTGCCAGCAGCTCGGGCTGGACAAGTCTATACGAGCAGTACTTC
TRBV4-2	.	TRBD1	TRBJ2-3	CASSQDPGGADTQYF	TGTGCCAGCAGCCAAGATCCAGGGGGAGCAGATACGCAGTATTTT
TRBV6-5	once	.	TRBJ2-1	CASSYWGTYNEQFF	TGTGCCAGCAGTTACTGGGGCACTTACAATGAGCAGTTCTTC
TRBV19	.	.	TRBJ2-1	CASSIGGDQGISNEQFF	TGTGCCAGTAGTATAGGGGGGGATCAGGGTATCTCCAATGAGCAGTTCTTC
TRBV5-3	.	TRBD1	TRBJ2-2	CARSRGQGRTGELFF	TGTGCCAGAAGCCGGGGACAGGGACGGACCGGGGAGCTGTTTTTT
TRBV7-3	.	TRBD2	TRBJ2-2	CASSLGLAGGSTGELFF	TGTGCCAGCAGCCTGGGACTAGCGGGGGGGTCCACCGGGGAGCTGTTTTTT
TRBV6-6	few	.	TRBJ1-1	CASSYGRDYTEAFF	TGTGCCAGCAGTTACGGCAGGGATTACACTGAAGCTTTCTTT
TRBV4-1	.	.	TRBJ2-7	CASSHQGTDYEQYF	TGCGCCAGCAGTCATCAGGGAACTGACTACGAGCAGTACTTC
TRBV6-5	.	.	TRBJ1-6	CASRGPAVNSPLHF	TGTGCCAGCAGGGGGCCAGCCGTTAATTCACCCCTCCACTTT